These T cell receptor beta chains were read from a single sample in a study of blood T cell repertoires in COVID-19. The table came from immunoSEQ multiplex PCR; TCRdb's copy has only in-frame clones and leaves some out. The table has 85,000 to 100,000 clones, roughly 72% seen once. Sequencing was performed on peripheral blood. The receptor source for this set is a woman aged 55 to 70 in a cohort sampled during active or convalescent COVID-19. The CDR3 runs from the conserved cysteine through the conserved F or W. A D gene is named only where the DNA matches it firmly. Some rows have no size entry. The others give once, few or many, or a class for an expanded clone.

d_call	v_call	clone_size	j_call	cdr3_nt	cdr3_aa
TRBD2	TRBV5-1	-	TRBJ2-5	TGCGCCAGCAGCCCCGGGACTATTGAGGAGACCCAGTACTTC	CASSPGTIEETQYF
TRBD1	TRBV15	-	TRBJ1-5	TGTGCCACCAGCAGAGGGTCACAGGGGGCTTATAGTCAGCCCCAGCATTTT	CATSRGSQGAYSQPQHF
-	TRBV7-6	-	TRBJ2-3	TGTGCCAGCAGCTTACTAGCGCATAGCACAGATACGCAGTATTTT	CASSLLAHSTDTQYF
TRBD1	TRBV29-1	few	TRBJ2-7	TGCAGCGCCCTGACAGGGGGCAGGTACGAGCAGTACTTC	CSALTGGRYEQYF
TRBD1	TRBV29-1	many	TRBJ1-2	TGCAGCGTGGGTCGACAGGGGAGGATGGATGGCTACACCTTC	CSVGRQGRMDGYTF
TRBD1	TRBV19	-	TRBJ2-7	TGTGCCAGTAGTACATATCTTTCCGGGACAGCATTCTCCTACGAGCAGTACTTC	CASSTYLSGTAFSYEQYF
-	TRBV7-9	-	TRBJ2-6	TGTGCCAGCAGCTTATCCACAGTTGGGGCCAACGTCCTGACTTTC	CASSLSTVGANVLTF
TRBD1	TRBV7-4	-	TRBJ1-3	TGTGCCAGCAGCTTGGGACAGGGGGCGCGAGGAAACACCATATATTTT	CASSLGQGARGNTIYF
TRBD1	TRBV5-1	-	TRBJ1-2	TGCGCCAGCAGCCTGGGACAGGGTGAAGGCTACACCTTC	CASSLGQGEGYTF
TRBD1	TRBV3-1/TRBV3-2	-	TRBJ2-5	TGTGCCAGCAGCCCGGACAGGGCCCACCAAGAGACCCAGTACTTC	CASSPDRAHQETQYF
-	TRBV12-5	few	TRBJ2-3	TGTGCTAGTGGTTCTCGACAGCAAGTAGATACGCAGTATTTT	CASGSRQQVDTQYF
-	TRBV5-4	-	TRBJ2-5	TGTGCCAGCACCTCCGAGGGGGGGGCCTGGGAGACCCAGTACTTC	CASTSEGGAWETQYF
TRBD2	TRBV27	-	TRBJ2-3	TGTGCCAGCAGTCCTAACCGGGCGGGGGTGGCAGATACGCAGTATTTT	CASSPNRAGVADTQYF
-	TRBV3-1/TRBV3-2	-	TRBJ1-2	TGTGCCAGCAGCGCAACGAGGGGGAACTATGGCTACACCTTC	CASSATRGNYGYTF
TRBD1	TRBV19	many	TRBJ2-7	TGTGCCAGTAGTCTGACCGGGACAGGTATATACGAGCAGTACTTC	CASSLTGTGIYEQYF
-	TRBV12-3/TRBV12-4	few	TRBJ2-2	TGTGCCAGCAGAAAGGACAGTACCGGGGAGCTGTTTTTT	CASRKDSTGELFF
TRBD1	TRBV19	-	TRBJ1-2	TGTGCCAGTAGTGCCACCGGGACAGCAGGCCTGGGTGGCTACACCTTC	CASSATGTAGLGGYTF
-	TRBV11-2	-	TRBJ2-5	TGTGCCAGCAGCTTAGAAGGGGGACGGACGGAGACCCAGTACTTC	CASSLEGGRTETQYF
TRBD2	TRBV5-5	many	TRBJ2-1	TGTGCCAGCAGCATTAGCGGGGGCAACTACAATGAGCAGTTCTTC	CASSISGGNYNEQFF
TRBD2	TRBV6-5	-	TRBJ2-5	TGTGCCAGCAGGAACCCCGGCGGGGGGTTGGAGACCCAGTACTTC	CASRNPGGGLETQYF
-	TRBV5-4	-	TRBJ2-5	TGTGCCAGCAGCCGCAACGGTGAGGCGGGAAACCAAGAGACCCAGTACTTC	CASSRNGEAGNQETQYF
TRBD2	TRBV12-5	-	TRBJ2-2	TGTGCTAGTGGTTTAGCCCCCGGGACTAGCGGGGGGGCAGTAACCGGGGAGCTGTTTTTT	CASGLAPGTSGGAVTGELFF
TRBD2	TRBV4-3	-	TRBJ2-7	TGCGCCAGCAGCCAAGATCCACTAGCGGGGGGACCTTACGAGCAGTACTTC	CASSQDPLAGGPYEQYF
-	TRBV4-3	-	TRBJ1-1	TGCGCCAGCAGCCAAGCAACGGTACAGGGCGGTGAAGCTTTCTTT	CASSQATVQGGEAFF
-	TRBV19	-	TRBJ1-1	TGTGCCAGCCGCCACAAGGGCCAGATACCTTCCCGGGGGATCTTT	CASRHKGQIPSRGIF
TRBD1	TRBV11-2	-	TRBJ2-7	TGTGCCAGCAGCTTAGGGCAGGGGGCGCTTAGAGACGAGCAGTACTTC	CASSLGQGALRDEQYF
-	TRBV4-1	-	TRBJ1-1	TGCGCCAGCAGCCAAGAGACACAGAACACTGAAGCTTTCTTT	CASSQETQNTEAFF
-	TRBV5-1	-	TRBJ2-7	TGCGCCAGCGGGCCGGGACTCTCCTACGAGCAGTACTTC	CASGPGLSYEQYF
-	TRBV9	-	TRBJ2-5	TGTGCCAGCGCGGTCGAGCAAGAGACCCAGTACTTC	CASAVEQETQYF
TRBD2	TRBV6-1	-	TRBJ2-2	TGTGCCAGCAGTGTATTAAATGGTGCTAGCGGGAACACCGGGGAGCTGTTTTTT	CASSVLNGASGNTGELFF
-	TRBV7-2	-	TRBJ1-2	TGTGCCAGCAGCTCGCGGGAGACCTCTAACTATGGCTACACCTTC	CASSSRETSNYGYTF
TRBD1	TRBV30	-	TRBJ2-5	TGTGCCTGGAGTAGGGACAGGGAAGAGACCCAGTACTTC	CAWSRDREETQYF
-	TRBV5-1	-	TRBJ1-2	TGCGCCAGCAGCTTTGGCCAGGGCAGGGAACCTTTTAACTATGGCTACACCTTC	CASSFGQGREPFNYGYTF
-	TRBV7-9	-	TRBJ2-3	TGTGCCAGCAGCGCTTTAAGTTCAGGGGTGAGCACAGATACGCAGTATTTT	CASSALSSGVSTDTQYF
-	TRBV24-1	-	TRBJ2-2	TGTGCCACCAGTGATACGTCGACAGGGAACACCGGGGAGCTGTTTTTT	CATSDTSTGNTGELFF
TRBD2	TRBV5-1	-	TRBJ2-7	TGCGCCAGCAGCTTGGGGGGTCTAGCGGGGATATACGAGCAGTACTTC	CASSLGGLAGIYEQYF
-	TRBV7-2	-	TRBJ1-5	TGTGCCAGCAGCTTAGGGGGGCTTAGCAATCAGCCCCAGCATTTT	CASSLGGLSNQPQHF
-	TRBV4-1	-	TRBJ2-1	TGCGCCAGCAGCCAAGGCCGGACCCAGGGGCGAGAGCAGTTCTTC	CASSQGRTQGREQFF
TRBD1	TRBV6-5	few	TRBJ1-5	TGTGCCAGCAGTTACGACAGGGATCGGCCCCAGCATTTT	CASSYDRDRPQHF
-	TRBV10-1	-	TRBJ1-2	TGCGCCAGCAGTGAGTCGAGGGGGGGGGATAGGTATGGCTACACCTTC	CASSESRGGDRYGYTF
TRBD1	TRBV5-6	-	TRBJ1-6	TGTGCCAGCAGCTCGACAGGGTACTACTATAATTCACCCCTCCACTTT	CASSSTGYYYNSPLHF
-	TRBV28	-	TRBJ2-7	TGTGCCAGCAGTTGGGCGGGGTCAACCTACGAGCAGTACTTC	CASSWAGSTYEQYF
-	TRBV5-1	once	TRBJ1-1	TGCGCCAGCAGCTTGGGGCTGGTGAACACTGAAGCTTTCTTT	CASSLGLVNTEAFF
-	TRBV7-9	-	TRBJ2-7	TGTGCCAGCAGCTTAATAACAGCCCCCGAGCAGTACTTC	CASSLITAPEQYF
-	TRBV30	-	TRBJ1-5	TGTGCCTGGAGTGTTCATGGAGTATATAGCAATCAGCCCCAGCATTTT	CAWSVHGVYSNQPQHF
TRBD1	TRBV5-6	-	TRBJ2-2	TGTGCCAGCAGCCCCTACAGGGGGCTCATCGGGGAGCTGTTTTTT	CASSPYRGLIGELFF
-	TRBV6-5	few	TRBJ2-1	TGTGCCAGCAGTTACACAGGGTCGGATGAGCAGTTCTTC	CASSYTGSDEQFF
-	TRBV6-2/TRBV6-3	-	TRBJ2-3	TGTGCCAGCAGCTTCCTAGCGACTAGCACAGATACGCAGTATTTT	CASSFLATSTDTQYF
TRBD1	TRBV6-5	-	TRBJ2-7	TGTGCCAGCAGTTACTCGGGGACAGGGGTAGAGCAGTACTTC	CASSYSGTGVEQYF
-	TRBV30	-	TRBJ1-3	TGTGCCTGGAGGGCAAAAACAGGGTCTACTGGAAACACCATATATTTT	CAWRAKTGSTGNTIYF
-	TRBV7-2	-	TRBJ1-2	TGTGCCAGCAGCTTAGGTCTGGGGGCAGGCTATGGCTACACCTTC	CASSLGLGAGYGYTF
TRBD1	TRBV5-1	-	TRBJ2-4	TGCGCCAGCAGCTTGGTGGGACAGGGTCAGTTTTGGAACGTCATTCAGTACTTC	CASSLVGQGQFWNVIQYF
TRBD2	TRBV2	-	TRBJ2-5	TGTGCCAGCAGGCAGGGAGGGGCCCAAGAGACCCAGTACTTC	CASRQGGAQETQYF
-	TRBV2	few	TRBJ2-3	TGTGCCAGCACCAAGGAGGCAGATACGCAGTATTTT	CASTKEADTQYF
-	TRBV7-9	many	TRBJ1-2	TGTGCCAGCAGCGCCAGTTTCGATGGCTACACCTTC	CASSASFDGYTF
-	TRBV19	-	TRBJ1-2	TGTGCCAGTTCCCGGGGACAAATAAACTACAACTATGGCTACACCTTC	CASSRGQINYNYGYTF